These 15 T cell receptor beta chains share one sample of origin, sequenced in a study of shared clonotypes between healthy human individuals. Only in-frame clones appear in the TCRdb table, and some are missing; sequencing was by immunoSEQ multiplex PCR. The table has approximately 2,200,000 clones, roughly 91% seen once. Naive CD8 cells, CD45RO-negative and positively selected for CCR7, excluded terminally differentiated effector memory CD45RA+ cells. Material for sequencing was naive CD8+ T cells from PBMCs. Receptors were obtained from a man between 18 and 29 years old in good health. Some clones in this sample may be carry-over from other donors' samples.

This clone showed up just a few times. The V and J genes are TRBV4-1 and TRBJ1-1; a possible D gene is TRBD1 (6 bases). V was clipped by 0 bases and J by 0 bases, with 17 bases between them. The CDR3 covers 18 residues. Germline V gene data show CDR1 as MGHRA and CDR2 as YSYEKL. The CDR3 region has the DNA TGCGCCAGCAGCCAAGATCTTACAGGGATTGTCATGAACACTGAAGCTTTCTTT. This sequence encodes CASSQDLTGIVMNTEAFF.

The J gene is TRBJ1-5, the V gene TRBV27; weak D call: TRBD1 (6 bases). The germline V gene encodes CDR1 MNHEY and CDR2 SMNVEV (reference sequence). The CDR3 covers 16 residues. V was trimmed by 4 bases and J by 0 bases, leaving 13 bases between them. Here the CDR3 reads CASSYRAASSNQPQHF. The CDR3 DNA is TGTGCCAGCAGTTACAGGGCAGCCAGTAGCAATCAGCCCCAGCATTTT.

For the CDR3, the DNA is TGTGCCAGCAGTCAACGGGGACCCTCTGGAAACACCATATATTTT. Its translation is CASSQRGPSGNTIYF. The chain joins TRBV27 to TRBJ1-3; weak D call: TRBD1 (5 bases). CDR3 length equals 15 residues. Trimming removed 5 bases at V and 0 bases at J, with 11 bases between. From germline, CDR1 is MNHEY and CDR2 SMNVEV (reference sequence).

The chain uses TRBV5-4 and TRBJ1-1, with 7 bases matching TRBD1. The junction had 10 bases not matched to a gene; V was cut back by 3 bases and J by 2 bases. Germline-derived CDR1 and CDR2 are SGHNT and YYREEE (reference sequence). This CDR3 comprises 16 residues. The CDR3 DNA reads TGTGCCAGCAGCTGGGGGAACCGGGACAGTAACACTGAAGCTTTCTTT. Protein sequence: CASSWGNRDSNTEAFF.

The genes are TRBV6-5 and TRBJ2-1; D may be TRBD2 (5 bases). The CDR3 has 15 amino acids. V lost 4 bases and J lost 5, with 15 bases in between. CDR1 MNHEY and CDR2 SVGAGI come from the germline V gene. This CDR3 reads CASSSSGYIDNEQFF. The CDR3 DNA reads TGTGCCAGCAGTTCAAGCGGTTATATTGACAATGAGCAGTTCTTC.

The chain uses TRBV19 and TRBJ1-1; TRBD1 aligns across 9 bases. CDR3 length equals 14 residues. Germline CDR1 and CDR2: LNHDA and SQIVND (reference sequence). Trimming took 4 bases from V and 7 from J; bases not matched to a gene: 7. The CDR3 reads CASSTRQGVVEAFF. DNA for the CDR3: TGTGCCAGTAGTACCAGACAGGGGGTGGTTGAAGCTTTCTTT.

The CDR3 spells CASSSLAGEASYEQYF. CDR3 coding DNA: TGTGCCAGCAGCTCACTAGCGGGCGAAGCCTCCTACGAGCAGTACTTC. The chain recombines TRBV7-9 with TRBJ2-7, with 9 bases matching TRBD2. V lost 4 bases to trimming and J lost 0 bases; unmatched junction nucleotides: 7. From germline, CDR1 is SEHNR and CDR2 FQNEAQ (reference sequence). The CDR3 spans 16 residues.

The sample holds one count of this clone. The rearrangement links TRBV25-1 to TRBJ2-3; the D gene is possibly TRBD2 (6 bases). Trimming pared 7 bases from V and 5 bases from J, leaving 13 bases between. Germline loops: CDR1 MGHDK, CDR2 SYGVNS. This CDR3 is 13 amino acids long. CDR3 DNA: TGTGCCAGCACCCCCCGACTAGTAGATACGCAGTATTTT. This translates into CASTPRLVDTQYF. Variable domain in full (rest from reference TRBV25-1 and TRBJ2-3): EADIYQTPRYLVIGTGKKITLECSQTMGHDKMYWYQQDPGMELHLIHYSYGVNSTEKGDLSSESTVSRIRTEHFPLTLESARPSHTSQYLCASTPRLVDTQYFGPGTRLTVL.

About this clone itself: This specimen includes other DNA sequences encoding the same CDR3. This chain uses TRBV27 with TRBJ2-7, with D unclear. V lost 5 bases to trimming and J lost 0 bases, with 11 bases between them. Germline V gives CDR1 MNHEY, CDR2 SMNVEV (reference sequence). The CDR3 has 14 amino acids. This chain's CDR3 is CASSPLQSSYEQYF. The DNA for the CDR3 is TGTGCCAGCAGTCCACTACAGAGCTCCTACGAGCAGTACTTC.

The rearrangement links TRBV15 to TRBJ2-1, with 10 bases matching TRBD2. The CDR3 is 16 amino acids. V shed 5 bases, J shed 3 bases, and the junction held 7 bases outside the gene matches. The germline V gene has CDR1 LNHNV and CDR2 YYDKDF (reference sequence). Written as DNA, the CDR3 is TGTGCCACCAGCGGGGGACTAGCGACTAACTACAATGAGCAGTTCTTC. Translation: CATSGGLATNYNEQFF.

The DNA for the CDR3 is TGTGCCAGCAGCGCAGGGGCCTACGAGCAGTACTTC. Residues: CASSAGAYEQYF. The genes are TRBV6-6 and TRBJ2-7; possibly TRBD1 for D (6 bases). V lost 6 bases and J lost 2, with 8 bases in between. Germline-derived CDR1 and CDR2 are MNHNY and SVGAGI (reference sequence). The CDR3 is 12 residues long.

V usage is TRBV19 and J usage is TRBJ1-5, with 7 bases matching TRBD1. CDR3 size: 14 residues. Germline V gene sequence: CDR1 LNHDA, CDR2 SQIVND (reference sequence). The V segment lost 3 bases and the J segment 5 bases; nucleotides outside the gene matches: 4. CDR3 DNA sequence: TGTGCCAGTAGTATGACCCAGGGGGATCAGCCCCAGCATTTT. Its protein product is CASSMTQGDQPQHF.

The chain links TRBV9 to TRBJ1-2, with TRBD1 matching over 7 bases. V shed 3 bases and J 4 bases; nucleotides not matched to a gene: 6. The CDR3 spans 14 residues. The germline gives CDR1 SGDLS, CDR2 YYNGEE. CDR3: CASSAAGGAYGYTF. As DNA, the CDR3 is TGTGCCAGCAGCGCTGCAGGGGGGGCCTATGGCTACACCTTC.

Comment on this clone: This specimen includes other DNA sequences encoding the same CDR3. J is TRBJ2-2 and V is TRBV6-5; D gene ambiguous. The CDR3 sequence is 14 residues long. The germline V gene has CDR1 MNHEY and CDR2 SVGAGI. V lost 6 bases to trimming and J lost 1 base, with 9 bases between them. This CDR3 reads CASSPGRNTGELFF. The CDR3 coding sequence is TGTGCCAGCAGCCCCGGAAGGAACACCGGGGAGCTGTTTTTT.

This clone occurred once. V and J are TRBV4-2 and TRBJ1-1; 12 bases are a match to TRBD1. The CDR3 spans 19 residues. V lost 3 bases to trimming and J lost 3 bases; unmatched junction nucleotides: 14. Germline-derived CDR1 and CDR2 are LGHNA and YNFKEQ. The chain's CDR3 is CASSHAKPGQGAFDTEAFF. The CDR3, as DNA: TGTGCCAGCAGCCACGCGAAACCGGGACAGGGGGCGTTTGACACTGAAGCTTTCTTT.